This section outlines one TCR beta chain sequence together with its context. The antigen remains unidentified. TCRdb's copy holds only in-frame clones and misses some; the assay was immunoSEQ multiplex PCR. The table shows roughly 190,000 clones, with roughly 92% occurring only once. The data derive from a study of T cell responses to AZD1222 COVID-19 vaccine. V lost 5 bases and J 1 base, leaving 8 bases between the germline ends. The CDR3 sequence is 13 residues long. Per the germline V gene, CDR1 is MGHRA and CDR2 is YSYEKL. General study points: In a largely white British group with more females than males, clonal diversity was possibly underestimated. There were vaccine-associated CD4 TCRs across spike, dominant at 160-218 and 743-854. The study identified only five to seven AZD1222 recipients as seropositive at baseline.

Doses given second, at about 4 or about 12 weeks, were pooled. The rearrangement joins TRBV4-1 to TRBJ2-5, with a tentative D call TRBD1 (6 bases). The origin of this receptor is an adult who received the AZD1222 COVID-19 vaccine. The source material was peripheral blood, sampled 28 days after the second AZD1222 dose. CDR3 in amino acids: CASSYRAQETQYF. CDR3 in DNA: TGCGCCAGCAGCTACAGGGCCCAAGAGACCCAGTACTTC.